This T cell receptor beta chain was captured in a study of cytomegalovirus exposure and HLA in healthy donors. Whole-study findings and limits: CMV antigen specificity was confirmed in vitro for a few CMV-associated chains. Common viral pathogens (according to a later analysis) appeared linked to several of the most significant clusters. Indistinguishability led to the exclusion of some V segments, TRBV6-2 and TRBV6-3 included.

Use of 60 Vbeta and 13 Jbeta primers characterized the PCR. Repertoires were generated with immunoSEQ multiplex PCR, while TCRdb's copy carries only in-frame clones and drops some. Of 100,000 to 150,000 clones listed, 65% to 80% are singletons. The CDR3 sequence is 14 residues long. Trimming left V 2 bases short and J 2 bases short, with 10 bases between. On this clone: Its antigen is not identified.

The chain links TRBV5-3 to TRBJ1-1, with a weak D call TRBD1 (6 bases). TRBV5-3 has ORF status, its function being uncertain. This clonotype was sampled from a woman aged 40 to 50 in good health and CMV-seropositive. What was sequenced was PBMCs. The CDR3 reads CARSFGQSNTEAFF. The CDR3 bases are TGTGCCAGAAGCTTCGGACAGTCAAACACTGAAGCTTTCTTT.